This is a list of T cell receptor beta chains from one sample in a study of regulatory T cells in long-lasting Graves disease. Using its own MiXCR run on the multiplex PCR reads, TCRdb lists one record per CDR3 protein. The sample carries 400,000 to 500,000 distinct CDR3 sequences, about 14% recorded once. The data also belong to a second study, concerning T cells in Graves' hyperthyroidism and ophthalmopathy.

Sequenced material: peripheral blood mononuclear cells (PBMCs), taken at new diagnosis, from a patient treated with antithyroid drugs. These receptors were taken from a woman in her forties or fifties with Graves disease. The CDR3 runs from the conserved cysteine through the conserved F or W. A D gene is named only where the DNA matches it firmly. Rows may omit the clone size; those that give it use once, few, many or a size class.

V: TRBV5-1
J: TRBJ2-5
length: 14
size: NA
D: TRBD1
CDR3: CASSWGQVWETQYF
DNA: TGCGCCAGCAGCTGGGGACAGGTCTGGGAGACCCAGTACTTC

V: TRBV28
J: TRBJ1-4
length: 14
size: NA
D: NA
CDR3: CASSPHTGWEKLFF
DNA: TGTGCCAGCAGTCCTCACACAGGCTGGGAAAAACTGTTTTTT

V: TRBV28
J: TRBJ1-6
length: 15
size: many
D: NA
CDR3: CASSSPSFYNSPLHF
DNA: TGTGCCAGCAGTTCTCCCAGTTTTTATAATTCACCCCTCCACTTT

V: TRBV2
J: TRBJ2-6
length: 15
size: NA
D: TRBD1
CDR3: CASRDRGRGANVLTF
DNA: TGTGCCAGCCGGGACAGGGGGCGTGGGGCCAACGTCCTGACTTTC

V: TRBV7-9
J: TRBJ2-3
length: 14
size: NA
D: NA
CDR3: CASSLEARGDTQYF
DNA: TGTGCCAGCAGCTTAGAGGCTAGAGGAGATACGCAGTATTTT

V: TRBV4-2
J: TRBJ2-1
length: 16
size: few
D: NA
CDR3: CASSQDRQGGYNEQFF
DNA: TGTGCCAGCAGCCAAGATAGGCAGGGGGGCTACAATGAGCAGTTCTTC

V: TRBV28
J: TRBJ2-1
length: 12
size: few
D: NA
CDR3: CASSPPLGEQFF
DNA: TGTGCCAGCAGCCCCCCCCTGGGTGAGCAGTTCTTC

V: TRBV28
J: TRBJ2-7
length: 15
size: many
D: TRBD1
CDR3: CASSSLGTGDSVQYF
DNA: TGTGCCAGCAGCTCACTCGGGACAGGGGACTCCGTGCAGTACTTC

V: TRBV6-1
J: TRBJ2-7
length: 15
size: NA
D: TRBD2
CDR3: CASMGGLAGIYEQYF
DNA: TGTGCCAGCATGGGAGGACTAGCGGGGATATACGAGCAGTACTTC

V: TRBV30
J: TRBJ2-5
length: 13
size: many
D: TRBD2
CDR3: CAWNLAGVETQYF
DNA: TGTGCCTGGAATCTGGCGGGAGTGGAGACCCAGTACTTC

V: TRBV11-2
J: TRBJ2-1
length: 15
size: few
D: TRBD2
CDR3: CASSLIGGRPNEQFF
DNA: TGTGCCAGCAGCTTAATTGGCGGGAGGCCGAATGAGCAGTTCTTC

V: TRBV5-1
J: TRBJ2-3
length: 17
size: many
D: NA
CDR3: CASSSPGLGASTDTQYF
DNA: TGCGCCAGCAGCTCCCCGGGCTTGGGGGCGTCCACAGATACGCAGTATTTT

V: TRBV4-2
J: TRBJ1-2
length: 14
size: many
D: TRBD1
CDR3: CASSQGTGNYGYTF
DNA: TGTGCCAGCAGCCAAGGGACAGGGAACTATGGCTACACCTTC

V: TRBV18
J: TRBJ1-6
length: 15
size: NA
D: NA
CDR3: CASSPSHGENSPLHF
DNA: TGTGCCAGCTCACCGAGCCACGGAGAGAATTCACCCCTCCACTTT

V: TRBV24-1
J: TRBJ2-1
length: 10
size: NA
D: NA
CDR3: CATSDTRMFF
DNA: TGTGCCACCAGTGATACCCGCATGTTCTTC

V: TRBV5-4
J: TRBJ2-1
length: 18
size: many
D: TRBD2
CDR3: CASSLKKFGLANLYEQFF
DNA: TGTGCCAGCAGCTTGAAGAAGTTCGGACTAGCGAATCTCTATGAGCAGTTCTTC

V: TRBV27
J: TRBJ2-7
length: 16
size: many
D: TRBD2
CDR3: CASSLLPRAGADEQYF
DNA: TGTGCCAGCAGCTTACTACCCCGAGCGGGAGCGGACGAGCAGTACTTC

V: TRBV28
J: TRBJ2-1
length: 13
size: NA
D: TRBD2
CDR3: CASSTSGVNEQFF
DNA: TGTGCCAGCTCTACTAGCGGGGTCAATGAGCAGTTCTTC

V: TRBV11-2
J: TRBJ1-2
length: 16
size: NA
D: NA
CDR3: CASSTTGGRAPYGYTF
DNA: TGTGCCAGCAGCACTACGGGGGGCCGAGCTCCCTATGGCTACACCTTC

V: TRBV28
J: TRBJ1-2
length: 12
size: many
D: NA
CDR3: CASNVQGYGYTF
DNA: TGTGCCAGCAACGTCCAAGGCTATGGCTACACCTTC

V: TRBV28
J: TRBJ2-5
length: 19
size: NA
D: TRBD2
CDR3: CASSPGLSGTSGLQETQYF
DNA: TGTGCCAGCAGTCCCGGGTTGTCTGGGACTAGCGGGCTCCAAGAGACCCAGTACTTC

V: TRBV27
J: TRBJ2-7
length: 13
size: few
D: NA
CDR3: CASSPPGWAEQYF
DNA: TGTGCCAGCAGTCCTCCGGGTTGGGCCGAGCAGTACTTC

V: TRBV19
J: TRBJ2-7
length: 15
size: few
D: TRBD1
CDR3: CASSIAGTGYYEQYF
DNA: TGTGCCAGTAGTATCGCCGGGACAGGGTACTACGAGCAGTACTTC

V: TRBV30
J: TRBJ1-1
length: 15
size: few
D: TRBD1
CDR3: CAFRAGTGLGTEAFF
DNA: TGTGCCTTTAGGGCCGGGACAGGGTTGGGAACTGAAGCTTTCTTT

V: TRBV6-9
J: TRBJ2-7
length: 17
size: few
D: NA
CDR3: CASSYHIGGQSSYEQYF
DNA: TGTGCCAGCAGTTACCATATCGGGGGTCAGAGCTCCTACGAGCAGTACTTC

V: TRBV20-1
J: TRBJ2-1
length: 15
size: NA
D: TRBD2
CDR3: CSATPLSGAFNEQFF
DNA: TGCAGTGCTACACCCCTCAGCGGGGCCTTTAATGAGCAGTTCTTC

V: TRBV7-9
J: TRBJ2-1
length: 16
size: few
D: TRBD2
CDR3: CASGPGLAGVGNEQFF
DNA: TGTGCCAGCGGACCGGGACTAGCGGGAGTAGGGAATGAGCAGTTCTTC

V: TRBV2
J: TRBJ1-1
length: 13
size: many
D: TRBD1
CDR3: CASAWDRNTEAFF
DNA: TGTGCCAGCGCTTGGGACAGGAACACTGAAGCTTTCTTT

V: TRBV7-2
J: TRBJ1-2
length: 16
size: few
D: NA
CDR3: CASSLIPGSSSYGYTF
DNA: TGTGCCAGCAGCTTAATACCCGGGTCCTCTTCTTATGGCTACACCTTC

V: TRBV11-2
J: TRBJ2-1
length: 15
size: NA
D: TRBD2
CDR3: CASSLDPSGSRLQFF
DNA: TGTGCCAGCAGCTTAGATCCTAGCGGGAGCCGATTGCAGTTCTTC

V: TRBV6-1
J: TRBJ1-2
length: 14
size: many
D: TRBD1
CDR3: CASSEGTGTSGYTF
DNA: TGTGCCAGCAGTGAGGGGACAGGGACGAGTGGCTACACCTTC

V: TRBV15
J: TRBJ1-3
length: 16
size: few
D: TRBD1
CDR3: CATSRGQGAAGNTIYF
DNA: TGTGCCACCAGCAGAGGACAGGGGGCGGCTGGAAACACCATATATTTT

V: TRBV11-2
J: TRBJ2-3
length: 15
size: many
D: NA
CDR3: CASSFGGGHTDTQYF
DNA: TGTGCCAGCAGCTTTGGGGGAGGTCACACAGATACGCAGTATTTT

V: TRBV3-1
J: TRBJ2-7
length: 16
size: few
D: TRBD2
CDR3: CASSQPSSGVYYEQYF
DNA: TGTGCCAGCAGCCAACCGTCTAGCGGAGTCTACTACGAGCAGTACTTC

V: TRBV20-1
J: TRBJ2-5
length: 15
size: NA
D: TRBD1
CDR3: CSATDGTGASETQYF
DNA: TGCAGTGCTACTGACGGGACAGGGGCATCAGAGACCCAGTACTTC

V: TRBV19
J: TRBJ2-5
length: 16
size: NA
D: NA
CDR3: CASSMSPGTLQETQYF
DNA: TGTGCCAGTAGTATGAGCCCCGGGACACTACAAGAGACCCAGTACTTC

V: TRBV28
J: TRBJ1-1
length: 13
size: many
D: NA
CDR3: CASSLVAGTEAFF
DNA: TGTGCCAGCAGTTTGGTCGCTGGCACTGAAGCTTTCTTT

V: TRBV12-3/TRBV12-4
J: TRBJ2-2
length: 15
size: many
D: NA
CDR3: CASSLQQQNTGELFF
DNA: TGTGCCAGCAGTTTACAACAGCAGAACACCGGGGAGCTGTTTTTT

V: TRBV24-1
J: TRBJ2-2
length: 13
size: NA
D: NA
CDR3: CATEKTQTGELFF
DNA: TGTGCCACAGAAAAGACACAGACCGGGGAGCTGTTTTTT

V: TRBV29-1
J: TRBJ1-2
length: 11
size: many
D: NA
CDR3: CSVEENYGYTF
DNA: TGCAGCGTTGAAGAGAACTATGGCTACACCTTC